The 10 T cell receptor beta chains below all came from one sample that was sequenced in a study of identical twins (dated by TCRdb to 2015 to 2016). Library prep was done by 5' RACE. Sequencing was carried out with an Illumina HiSeq 2000. Through fastp at Q25 and MiXCR, TCRdb rebuilt clones from the public reads, retaining in-frame beta chains. Entries that share a CDR3 protein sequence are merged under the most common genes and DNA. For this sample the table gives roughly 690,000 distinct CDR3 sequences, of which around 21% were detected only once. In total, the top ten clones hold roughly 4% of the sample. This sample was shared with a second study, whose subject was T cells expressing NK-cell markers.

The specimen was PBMCs. The receptors originated from a woman aged 18-29 years in good health.

This clonotype was seen a handful of times. This chain uses TRBV7-2 with TRBJ2-6; TRBD1 agrees at 9 bases. Trimming removed 7 bases from V and 2 bases from J; junction bases left unmatched: 3. The CDR3 runs 15 residues. Per germline, CDR1 SGHTA and CDR2 FQGNSA. The CDR3 sequence: CASTTGGTGANVLTF. CDR3 nucleotides: TGTGCCAGCACGACAGGGGGAACTGGGGCCAACGTCCTGACTTTC.

This clonotype was counted between two and nine times. The CDR3 sequence: CASSLSGSLNTEAFF. CDR3 DNA sequence: TGTGCCAGCAGTTTATCCGGCAGTCTGAACACTGAAGCTTTCTTT. The chain recombines TRBV27 with TRBJ1-1; D is uncertain. Germline loops: CDR1 MNHEY, CDR2 SMNVEV (reference sequence). V dropped 0 bases and J dropped 0 bases, with 8 bases sitting between them. This CDR3 contains 15 residues.

This clonotype was seen a handful of times. The J gene is TRBJ2-3, the V gene TRBV20-1, with 11 nucleotides matching TRBD2. From germline, CDR1 is DFQATT and CDR2 SNEGSKA (reference sequence). The J segment lost 4 bases and the V segment lost 6 bases, leaving 6 bases of the junction unmatched. This CDR3 region has 14 residues. CDR3 sequence reads: CSAKTSGRADTQYF. CDR3 coding DNA: TGCAGTGCCAAAACTAGCGGGAGAGCAGATACGCAGTATTTT.

In its sample, this clonotype was seen a few times. This chain's CDR3 is CASSVASSTDTQYF. The CDR3 DNA sequence: TGTGCCAGCAGCGTAGCTAGTAGCACAGATACGCAGTATTTT. The rearrangement links TRBV9 to TRBJ2-3; D unclear. This CDR3 region has 14 residues. Trimming cost V 0 bases and J 0 bases, with 5 bases left between them. CDR1 and CDR2 (germline): SGDLS, YYNGEE.

The chain is built from TRBV6-1 and TRBJ2-7; 10 positions match TRBD1. There are 15 residues in the CDR3. V shed 2 bases, J shed 4 bases, and the junction held 5 bases outside the gene matches. CDR1 is MNHNS, CDR2 SASEGT, per germline. The CDR3 nucleotides are TGTGCCAGCAGTGAACCGGGACAGGGGCAATACGAGCAGTACTTC. Its protein product is CASSEPGQGQYEQYF.

This rearrangement joins TRBV5-5 to TRBJ2-7; no firm D call. Trimming took off 5 bases at V and 0 bases at J, with 12 bases between the two ends. Germline assignment: CDR1 SGHKS and CDR2 YYEKEE (reference sequence). The CDR3 covers 14 residues. CDR3 coding DNA: TGTGCCAGCAGAAAAGCCTTAGACTCCTACGAGCAGTACTTC. Protein sequence: CASRKALDSYEQYF. Full variable domain (missing parts from reference TRBV5-5 and TRBJ2-7): DAGVTQSPTHLIKTRGQQVTLRCSPISGHKSVSWYQQVLGQGPQFIFQYYEKEERGRGNFPDRFSARQFPNYSSELNVNALLLGDSALYLCASRKALDSYEQYFGPGTRLTVT.

This rearrangement joins TRBV12-3 or TRBV12-4 to TRBJ1-5; tentatively, D is TRBD1 (6 bases). V lost 1 base, J lost 4 bases, and 14 bases lay in between. The CDR3 is 16 residues long. CDR3 protein: CASSLGPDSLNQPQHF. The DNA of the CDR3 is TGTGCCAGCAGTTTAGGTCCGGACAGCCTAAATCAGCCCCAGCATTTT.

This rearrangement joins TRBV12-3 or TRBV12-4 to TRBJ2-2; 8 nucleotides agree with TRBD2. V lost 7 bases, J lost 1 base, and 5 bases stayed unmatched. This CDR3 spans 15 amino acids. This CDR3 reads CASNEREKNTGELFF. Written as DNA, the CDR3 is TGTGCCAGCAACGAGCGGGAGAAGAACACCGGGGAGCTGTTTTTT.

The V call is TRBV2, the J call TRBJ2-1; D is unclear. CDR1 is SNHLY and CDR2 is FYNNEI in the germline V gene. The CDR3 consists of 10 residues. Trimming took off 8 bases at V and 8 bases at J, with 7 bases between the two ends. CDR3 in amino acids: CASSTYEQFF. The CDR3 nucleotides are TGTGCCAGCTCCACGTATGAGCAGTTCTTC.

The J gene is TRBJ2-3, the V gene TRBV15; D is perhaps TRBD2 (7 bases). Trimming left V 9 bases short and J 3 bases short, with 10 bases between. There are 12 residues in the CDR3. Germline lookup yields CDR1 LNHNV and CDR2 YYDKDF (reference sequence). The CDR3 DNA reads as TGTGCCACGGGAGGGGGAACAGATACGCAGTATTTT. Translation: CATGGGTDTQYF.